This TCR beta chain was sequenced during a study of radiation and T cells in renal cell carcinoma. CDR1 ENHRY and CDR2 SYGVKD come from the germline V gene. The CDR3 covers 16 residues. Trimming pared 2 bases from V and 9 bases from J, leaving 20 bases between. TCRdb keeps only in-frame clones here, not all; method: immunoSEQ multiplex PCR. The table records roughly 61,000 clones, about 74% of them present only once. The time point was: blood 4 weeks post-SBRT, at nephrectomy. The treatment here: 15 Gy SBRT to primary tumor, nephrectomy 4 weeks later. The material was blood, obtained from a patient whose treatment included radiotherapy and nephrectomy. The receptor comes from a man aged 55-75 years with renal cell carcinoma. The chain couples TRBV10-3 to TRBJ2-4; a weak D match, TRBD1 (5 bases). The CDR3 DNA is TGTGCCATCAGTGAGCGGGCAGGGCTGGGTGTTGGCATTCAGTACTTC. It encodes CAISERAGLGVGIQYF.